The 9 T cell receptor beta chains below all came from one sample that was sequenced in a study of T cells after yellow fever vaccination. TCRdb reprocessed the 5' RACE reads with MiXCR, giving one entry per CDR3 protein. Of approximately 510,000 distinct CDR3 sequences listed, around a fifth are singletons. Material: PBMCs, obtained roughly 23 days after the first yellow fever vaccination. The receptors here all came from a man aged 18 to 30 who received the YFV17D yellow fever vaccine.

The chain couples TRBV4-3 to TRBJ2-5; tentatively, D is TRBD1 (5 bases). The CDR3 runs to 14 residues. Trimming shortened V by 3 bases and J by 7 bases, and 15 bases separated the two germline ends. CDR1 is LGHNA and CDR2 is YSLEER in the germline V gene. This CDR3 reads CASSHGSSRVTQYF. CDR3 sequence (DNA): TGCGCCAGCAGCCATGGGTCCTCCAGGGTGACCCAGTACTTC.

In this sample, this clonotype turned up once. The chain is built from TRBV10-3 and TRBJ2-5; 10 nucleotides agree with TRBD1. V trimming: 4 bases; J trimming: 4 bases; junction bases outside the gene matches: 3. CDR1 is ENHRY, CDR2 SYGVKD, per germline. The CDR3 sequence is 14 residues long. The chain's CDR3 is CAISGDRGRETQYF. In DNA form, the CDR3 reads TGTGCCATCAGTGGGGACAGGGGAAGAGAGACCCAGTACTTC.

This clonotype was seen a handful of times. J is TRBJ2-6 and V is TRBV9; D is unclear. The CDR3 is 18 residues long. V dropped 2 bases and J dropped 0 bases, with 15 bases sitting between them. Germline-derived CDR1 and CDR2 are SGDLS and YYNGEE. CDR3 in amino acids: CASSVPSLTGSGANVLTF. CDR3 in DNA: TGTGCCAGCAGCGTGCCCTCCTTGACGGGCTCTGGGGCCAACGTCCTGACTTTC.

This clonotype has a handful of counts. The genes are TRBV30 and TRBJ2-5; 7 positions match TRBD1. The V gene end was trimmed by 4 bases and the J gene end by 5 bases; junction bases not matched to a gene: 4. Germline CDR1 GTSNPN, CDR2 SVGIG (reference sequence). The CDR3 is 12 amino acids. The CDR3: CAWKPGQETQYF. In nucleotides, the CDR3 is TGTGCCTGGAAGCCGGGACAGGAGACCCAGTACTTC.

In this sample, this clonotype turned up a few times. The V gene is TRBV11-2, the J gene TRBJ2-1; 8 nucleotides line up with TRBD1. Germline V gene lookup returns CDR1 SGHAT and CDR2 FQNNGV. The CDR3 runs 15 residues. J gave up 0 bases and V 11 bases, and 9 bases lay outside the gene matches. The CDR3 loop is CAAHRTGGSYNEQFF. The DNA of the CDR3 is TGTGCCGCGCACAGAACAGGGGGCTCCTACAATGAGCAGTTCTTC.

The J gene is TRBJ2-3, the V gene TRBV29-1; D perhaps matches TRBD1 (5 bases). CDR3 length: 15 residues. The germline gives CDR1 SQVTM, CDR2 ANQGSEA. The germline V and J ends were trimmed by 5 bases and 1 base, with 16 bases remaining between them. CDR3 DNA: TGCAGCGTTACCACGACCAGGGCAGGCACAGATACGCAGTATTTT. Its translation is CSVTTTRAGTDTQYF.

Only a few counts were recorded for this clonotype. This chain links TRBV7-2 with TRBJ2-3; a weak D match, TRBD2 (6 bases). CDR3 length equals 16 residues. The V gene's germline CDR1 is SGHTA and CDR2 FQGNSA. Trimming left V 6 bases short and J 1 base short, with 17 bases between. The CDR3 sequence is CASSTHQWGGTDTQYF. In nucleotides, the CDR3 is TGTGCCAGCAGTACACACCAGTGGGGGGGCACAGATACGCAGTATTTT.

The chain couples TRBV4-1 to TRBJ2-7, with 10 bases fitting TRBD1. J gave up 6 bases and V 5 bases, and 4 bases lay outside the gene matches. Germline CDR1 MGHRA, CDR2 YSYEKL. This CDR3 comprises 13 residues. The CDR3 DNA follows: TGCGCCAGCAGCTCGACAGGGGGCGGCGAGCAGTACGTC. Protein product: CASSSTGGGEQYV.

In this sample, this clonotype turned up a few times. This CDR3 is missing its conserved last phenylalanine or tryptophan, likely due to a read error. It is unclear where the CDR3 begins or ends on the DNA, so no DNA is shown, and the CDR3 is as TCRdb lists it. The gene calls are TRBV4-3 and TRBJ1-4; whether TRBD1, the table's D call, matches the DNA was not checked. The CDR3 is 12 residues long, counting both termini. Germline V gives CDR1 LGHNA, CDR2 YSLEER. CDR3 sequence reads: CASSQPYRDRGV.